Described below is a single T cell receptor (beta chain) sequence and its context. Antigen: not known. Preparation of TRB cDNA libraries relied on 5' RACE carrying UMI labels. One entry per CDR3 protein, without DNA, is what TCRdb gives after re-calling the 5' RACE reads. The sample includes roughly 63,000 distinct CDR3 sequences. This entry belongs to a study of CXCR3-negative and CXCR3-positive naive CD8 T cells. CDR3 length equals 12 residues. The germline CDR1 and CDR2 sequences are SGHAT and FQNNGV. General study points: TCR interaction strength was inferred from TRB CDR3 physicochemistry, as CD5 matched across naive subsets. Similarly elevated diversity marked both naive subsets, with memory CD8+ cells showing far lower diversity. Researchers report that CXCR3-positive naive cells carry more hydrophobic TRB CDR3s than CXCR3-negative naive cells. CXCR3 expression partially decreased after cryopreservation; most assays used fresh PBMCs.

Sequences were obtained from naive CXCR3+ CD8+ T cells from blood. Indicated subset: CD45RO-CCR7+CD27+CD95- naive CD8+ T cells expressing CXCR3 (TNR3+). This clonotype was obtained from a human donor in good health. Some clones in this sample may be carry-over from other donors' samples. The chain couples TRBV11-2 to TRBJ2-7; there is no DNA to check the TCRdb D call of TRBD1. The CDR3 reads CASSATGYEQYF.